The 21 T cell receptor beta chains given below trace back to one sample, sequenced in a study of long-term antiretroviral therapy in people with HIV. Sequencing relied on immunoSEQ assay v3.0, run at survey level. Some clones are missing from TCRdb's copy, which holds only in-frame ones; the method was immunoSEQ multiplex PCR. The sample has 20,000 to 25,000 clones, 80% to 85% seen once. Sample: unsorted PBMCs, taken 1.9 years after starting antiretroviral therapy. Every receptor here comes from a woman between 45 and 60 years old with HIV.

This rearrangement joins TRBV7-8 to TRBJ2-2, with D possibly matching TRBD1 (6 bases). Trimming stripped 2 bases from V and 8 bases from J, with 12 bases between. The CDR3 is made up of 14 amino acids. Germline CDR1 SGHVS, CDR2 FQNEAQ. Here the CDR3 reads CASSLKTGTGELFF. In DNA, the CDR3 is TGTGCCAGCAGCTTAAAGACAGGAACGGGGGAGCTGTTTTTT. Using reference TRBV7-8 and TRBJ2-2 for the parts outside the CDR3, the full variable domain is GAGVSQSPRYKVAKRGQDVALRCDPISGHVSLFWYQQALGQGPEFLTYFQNEAQLDKSGLPSDRFFAERPEGSVSTLKIQRTQQEDSAVYLCASSLKTGTGELFFGEGSRLTVL.

The chain recombines TRBV6-1 with TRBJ2-1; D unclear. Germline values: CDR1 MNHNS, CDR2 SASEGT. The CDR3 totals 15 residues. The V and J ends lost 3 bases and 2 bases respectively, with 11 bases between them. CDR3 nucleotide sequence: TGTGCCAGCAGTGATAACCGGGCCCCCTACAATGAGCAGTTCTTC. This encodes CASSDNRAPYNEQFF.

The CDR3 protein is CASSHETQLGTGELFF. CDR3 DNA: TGTGCCAGCTCCCACGAAACCCAGCTCGGCACCGGGGAGCTGTTTTTT. The J gene is TRBJ2-2, the V gene TRBV18; D is unresolved. V lost 6 bases and J lost 4, with 18 bases in between. Germline CDR1 reads KGHSH; CDR2 reads LQKENI. The length of the CDR3 is 16 residues.

The V call is TRBV7-3, the J call TRBJ2-1; 7 bases match TRBD2. Looked up from germline, CDR1 is SGHTA and CDR2 is FQGTGA. CDR3 length: 13 amino acids. The trim removed 3 bases at V and 7 bases at J, leaving 3 bases unmatched. The CDR3 DNA follows: TGTGCCAGCAGCTTGACTAGCAGAAATGAGCAGTTCTTC. This sequence encodes CASSLTSRNEQFF.

V and J are TRBV11-2 and TRBJ2-3, with D unresolved. The germline CDR1 and CDR2 sequences are SGHAT and FQNNGV. V was clipped by 5 bases and J by 3 bases, with 6 bases between them. The CDR3 contains 12 residues. The CDR3 reads CASSTDTDTQYF. DNA of the CDR3: TGTGCCAGCAGCACCGATACAGATACGCAGTATTTT.

This rearrangement joins TRBV5-1 to TRBJ1-1; maybe TRBD1 (6 bases). Per the germline V gene, CDR1 is SGHRS and CDR2 is YFSETQ. The V end lost 5 bases, the J end lost 5 bases, and 25 bases lay between the germline ends. CDR3 length: 17 amino acids. This chain's CDR3 is CASRSGGGGELGTEAFF. The DNA of the CDR3 is TGCGCCAGCAGATCGGGTGGGGGGGGCGAGCTCGGGACTGAAGCTTTCTTT.

The CDR3 DNA sequence: TGTGCCAGCAGCCTAAGACAGGTGGGCTACGAGCAGTACTTC. It specifies CASSLRQVGYEQYF. The rearrangement joins TRBV7-2 to TRBJ2-7; D is possibly TRBD1 (6 bases). Germline values: CDR1 SGHTA, CDR2 FQGNSA. This CDR3 has 14 residues. V lost 5 bases to trimming and J lost 3 bases, with 14 bases between them. The entire variable domain, with the rest obtained from reference TRBV7-2 and TRBJ2-7, is as follows: GAGVSQSPSNKVTEKGKDVELRCDPISGHTALYWYRQSLGQGLEFLIYFQGNSAPDKSGLPSDRFSAERTGGSVSTLTIQRTQQEDSAVYLCASSLRQVGYEQYFGPGTRLTVT.

This clone was seen a few times. The rearrangement joins TRBV6-5 to TRBJ2-7; 7 bases fit TRBD1. Trimming at V came to 2 bases and at J to 2 bases, leaving 3 bases not matched to a gene. The CDR3 consists of 14 residues. Per the germline V gene, CDR1 is MNHEY and CDR2 is SVGAGI. The CDR3 protein is CASSYRGPPYEQYF. DNA for the CDR3: TGTGCCAGCAGTTACAGGGGGCCACCCTACGAGCAGTACTTC.

Only one count was recorded for this clone. CDR3 amino acids: CASSGGSSFASTDTQYF. The CDR3 nucleotides read TGCGCCAGCAGCGGCGGGTCCTCGTTCGCTAGCACAGATACGCAGTATTTT. This chain links TRBV5-1 with TRBJ2-3; possibly TRBD2 for D (5 bases). The germline CDR1 and CDR2 sequences are SGHRS and YFSETQ. This CDR3 comprises 17 residues. V lost 4 bases to trimming and J lost 0 bases, with 18 bases between them.

The genes are TRBV7-8 and TRBJ2-3; the D is unclear. Trimming cost V 5 bases and J 1 base, with 10 bases left between them. CDR1 and CDR2 (germline): SGHVS, FQNEAQ. The CDR3 is 14 residues long. CDR3 residues: CASSLQAGTDTQYF. CDR3 nucleotide sequence: TGTGCCAGCAGCCTCCAGGCGGGCACAGATACGCAGTATTTT. Full variable domain (remainder filled in from reference TRBV7-8 and TRBJ2-3): GAGVSQSPRYKVAKRGQDVALRCDPISGHVSLFWYQQALGQGPEFLTYFQNEAQLDKSGLPSDRFFAERPEGSVSTLKIQRTQQEDSAVYLCASSLQAGTDTQYFGPGTRLTVL.

The CDR3 reads CASSFYPGVVGTTEAFF. CDR3 DNA: TGTGCCAGCAGCTTCTACCCAGGGGTGGTGGGAACCACTGAAGCTTTCTTT. This chain connects TRBV5-5 to TRBJ1-1; the D gene is possibly TRBD1 (6 bases). Germline V CDR1 and CDR2: SGHKS, YYEKEE (reference sequence). Trimming cost V 2 bases and J 4 bases, with 21 bases left between them. The CDR3 extends over 17 amino acids.

The genes are TRBV7-2 and TRBJ1-6; D might be TRBD1 (6 bases). The V end lost 3 bases, the J end lost 11 bases, and 14 bases lay between the germline ends. Germline-derived CDR1 and CDR2 are SGHTA and FQGNSA. The CDR3 has 14 amino acids. CDR3 sequence reads: CASSLGGQRAPLHF. CDR3 coding DNA: TGTGCCAGCAGCTTGGGGGGGCAGCGGGCACCCCTCCACTTT.

V and J are TRBV19 and TRBJ2-1; D tentatively fits TRBD1 or TRBD2 (5 bases each). The germline CDR1 and CDR2 sequences are LNHDA and SQIVND (reference sequence). The CDR3 extends over 15 amino acids. The V end lost 4 bases, the J end lost 2 bases, and 12 bases lay between the germline ends. The CDR3 nucleotides read TGTGCCAGTAGTACCCGCCCGGGGCCCTACAATGAGCAGTTCTTC. It specifies CASSTRPGPYNEQFF.

The chain couples TRBV5-1 to TRBJ2-2; D is uncertain. Trimming pared 4 bases from V and 1 base from J, leaving 11 bases between. Looked up from germline, CDR1 is SGHRS and CDR2 is YFSETQ. The CDR3 spans 15 residues. The CDR3 loop is CASSPGRLNTGELFF. CDR3 nucleotide sequence: TGCGCCAGCAGCCCTGGACGTCTGAACACCGGGGAGCTGTTTTTT.

The rearrangement joins TRBV11-2 to TRBJ2-2; 8 nucleotides agree with TRBD2. Germline assignment: CDR1 SGHAT and CDR2 FQNNGV. The CDR3 runs to 16 residues. V shed 3 bases, J shed 3 bases, and the junction held 6 bases outside the gene matches. The CDR3 reads CASSFPAGAHTGELFF. In DNA form, the CDR3 reads TGTGCCAGCAGCTTCCCAGCGGGGGCCCACACCGGGGAGCTGTTTTTT.

This chain uses TRBV11-1 with TRBJ2-7, with 10 positions matching TRBD2. There are 15 residues in the CDR3. The V and J ends lost 1 base and 3 bases, in that order; junction bases with no gene match: 3. The germline V gene encodes CDR1 SGHAT and CDR2 FQDESV (reference sequence). Written as DNA, the CDR3 is TGTGCCAGCAGCTTAGGACTAGCGGGCAACTACGAGCAGTACTTC. This encodes CASSLGLAGNYEQYF.

This chain links TRBV5-1 with TRBJ1-4; D is unclear. In germline, CDR1 is SGHRS, CDR2 YFSETQ. The CDR3 covers 14 residues. With 1 base removed from V and 4 bases from J, the gap between germline ends came to 8 bases. The chain's CDR3 is CASSLTQNNEKLFF. CDR3 bases: TGCGCCAGCAGCTTGACACAGAATAATGAAAAACTGTTTTTT.

The genes are TRBV2 and TRBJ2-7, with no clear D. V was clipped by 6 bases and J by 1 base, with 4 bases between them. Germline assignment: CDR1 SNHLY and CDR2 FYNNEI. There are 11 residues in the CDR3. DNA for the CDR3: TGTGCCAGCAGCCAATCCTACGAGCAGTACTTC. Residues: CASSQSYEQYF. The variable domain in full, completed from reference TRBV2 and TRBJ2-7, reads EPEVTQTPSHQVTQMGQEVILRCVPISNHLYFYWYRQILGQKVEFLVSFYNNEISEKSEIFDDQFSVERPDGSNFTLKIRSTKLEDSAMYFCASSQSYEQYFGPGTRLTVT.

The chain couples TRBV18 to TRBJ2-5; TRBD1 might be the D (6 bases). This CDR3 is built from 16 residues. CDR1 and CDR2 from the germline V gene are KGHSH and LQKENI. The V gene lost 2 bases and the J gene lost 10 bases, with 23 bases spanning the gap. The CDR3 DNA reads as TGTGCCAGCTCACCAGACGGGGACATCGGAAAGAACGACCAGTACTTC. This sequence encodes CASSPDGDIGKNDQYF.

This chain joins TRBV28 and TRBJ2-2; D remains ambiguous. V was pared by 1 base and J by 1 base, with 10 bases between. Germline V gene data show CDR1 as MDHEN and CDR2 as SYDVKM. The CDR3 totals 16 residues. CDR3 in DNA: TGTGCCAGCAGTTTATCTTCAGTAGGGAACACCGGGGAGCTGTTTTTT. This sequence encodes CASSLSSVGNTGELFF.

This clone was recorded only once. The V call is TRBV29-1, the J call TRBJ1-1; D uncertain. This CDR3 has 12 amino acids. V was clipped by 6 bases and J by 4 bases, with 12 bases between them. The V gene's germline CDR1 is SQVTM and CDR2 ANQGSEA. CDR3 region: CSVGRGVTEAFF. The CDR3 bases are TGCAGCGTCGGTCGCGGGGTCACTGAAGCTTTCTTT.